Listed here are 10 T cell receptor beta chains from one sample, sequenced in a study of long-term antiretroviral therapy in people with HIV. The immunoSEQ assay was v3.0, run at survey level. The protocol was immunoSEQ multiplex PCR, while the TCRdb copy is restricted to in-frame clones and leaves out a portion. Of around 27,000 clones detected, around 85% appear once; the ten largest clones hold just under 8.5%. The source material was unsorted PBMCs, sampled 3 years after starting antiretroviral therapy. Receptors were obtained from a middle-aged man with HIV.

V and J are TRBV7-8 and TRBJ1-1; D remains ambiguous. Germline CDR1 and CDR2: SGHVS and FQNEAQ. This CDR3 spans 13 amino acids. V was clipped by 1 base and J by 1 base, with 4 bases between them. CDR3 region: CASSLGQNTEAFF. The CDR3 nucleotides read TGTGCCAGCAGCTTAGGACAGAACACTGAAGCTTTCTTT.

The V call is TRBV5-1, the J call TRBJ2-7; 8 bases map to TRBD1. Germline V lookup: CDR1 SGHRS, CDR2 YFSETQ. With V trimmed by 3 bases and J by 5 bases, 10 bases remained unmatched. This CDR3 is 15 amino acids long. The CDR3 DNA reads TGCGCCAGCAGCTATTCGGTGGGACAGGCGGACGAGCAGTACTTC. Translation: CASSYSVGQADEQYF.

The chain joins TRBV19 to TRBJ2-5; D possibly matches TRBD1 or TRBD2 (6 bases each). The CDR3 covers 15 residues. Germline V CDR1 and CDR2: LNHDA, SQIVND (reference sequence). Trimming removed 6 bases at V and 4 bases at J, with 18 bases between. In nucleotides, the CDR3 is TGTGCCAGTAGCTCAAAGGGGGGTTTTGGAGAGACCCAGTACTTC. As protein: CASSSKGGFGETQYF.

V gene TRBV11-2 combines with J gene TRBJ2-7, with a tentative D call TRBD1 (6 bases). Trimming cost V 0 bases and J 0 bases, with 12 bases left between them. The germline V gene encodes CDR1 SGHAT and CDR2 FQNNGV. This CDR3 has 16 amino acids. The CDR3 is CASSLDGRGSSYEQYF. DNA of the CDR3: TGTGCCAGCAGCTTAGACGGCAGGGGAAGCTCCTACGAGCAGTACTTC.

The chain links TRBV4-1 to TRBJ1-1; D is unresolved. The CDR3 runs 18 residues. V was pared by 1 base and J by 1 base, with 19 bases between. CDR1 and CDR2 from the germline V gene are MGHRA and YSYEKL. CDR3 sequence: CASSQGPLGRRPNTEAFF. The CDR3 region has the DNA TGCGCCAGCAGCCAAGGTCCCCTCGGACGACGACCGAACACTGAAGCTTTCTTT.

The rearrangement uses TRBV9 and TRBJ1-2, with 8 bases identical to TRBD1. This CDR3 is 17 amino acids long. Germline V lookup: CDR1 SGDLS, CDR2 YYNGEE. J gave up 9 bases and V 4 bases, and 20 bases lay outside the gene matches. In nucleotides, the CDR3 is TGTGCCAGCAGCCCCCACCTTAGGGGGACAGGTCCTGGGAGCTACACCTTC. Amino acids: CASSPHLRGTGPGSYTF.

This clone was seen more than once but under ten times. The CDR3 loop reads CASSPKGLAGGLTYEQYF. In DNA form, the CDR3 reads TGTGCCAGCAGCCCAAAGGGACTAGCGGGAGGGTTGACGTACGAGCAGTACTTC. The chain couples TRBV14 to TRBJ2-7, with 16 bases fitting TRBD2. After removal of 4 bases from V and 4 bases from J, the junction contained 10 bases not matched to a gene. The CDR3 length is 18 residues. CDR1 is SGHDN and CDR2 is FVKESK in the germline V gene.

This clone was detected only once. The chain joins TRBV6-1 to TRBJ2-7; maybe TRBD2 (6 bases). CDR1 MNHNS and CDR2 SASEGT come from the germline V gene. The CDR3 is 13 residues long. Deletions cut 1 base from V and 4 bases from J, with 8 bases between. The CDR3 DNA follows: TGTGCCAGCAGTGAAGTTCTAGCGTACGAGCAGTACTTC. It encodes CASSEVLAYEQYF.

The rearrangement uses TRBV30 and TRBJ2-7, with D perhaps matching TRBD1 or TRBD2 (5 bases each). The ends were cut back, 1 base at V and 3 bases at J, with 19 bases in the middle. Germline CDR1 is GTSNPN and CDR2 is SVGIG (reference sequence). The CDR3 is 16 amino acids. The CDR3: CAWSGGLTAAGYEQYF. CDR3 coding DNA: TGTGCCTGGAGTGGGGGTTTGACAGCGGCGGGCTACGAGCAGTACTTC.

The chain combines TRBV27 with TRBJ1-2, with a tentative D call TRBD1 (5 bases). CDR1 is MNHEY and CDR2 is SMNVEV in the germline V gene (reference sequence). The CDR3 covers 15 residues. V was trimmed by 6 bases and J by 4 bases, leaving 18 bases between them. DNA of the CDR3: TGTGCCAGCAGCCTAGCTGGGGGTTCCCTCTATGGCTACACCTTC. It encodes CASSLAGGSLYGYTF.